This TCR beta chain was recorded in a study of T cell changes during pregnancy in multiple sclerosis. The method was immunoSEQ multiplex PCR; TCRdb's version includes in-frame clones alone and lacks a portion of them. The table has around 25,000 clones, approximately 80% seen once. V was pared by 0 bases and J by 1 base, with 6 bases between. CDR1 SGHNT and CDR2 YYREEE come from the germline V gene (reference sequence). This CDR3 contains 14 residues. This specimen was CD8+ T cells from peripheral blood mononuclear cells, taken in the first trimester of pregnancy. The clonotype comes from a female donor in good health, enrolled as a control in a pregnancy study. The V gene is TRBV5-4, the J gene TRBJ2-3; D uncertain. The CDR3 DNA is TGTGCCAGCAGCTTGGGCGCGGGCACAGATACGCAGTATTTT. Protein: CASSLGAGTDTQYF. The whole variable domain, remainder taken from reference TRBV5-4 and TRBJ2-3, is ETGVTQSPTHLIKTRGQQVTLRCSSQSGHNTVSWYQQALGQGPQFIFQYYREEENGRGNFPPRFSGLQFPNYSSELNVNALELDDSALYLCASSLGAGTDTQYFGPGTRLTVL.